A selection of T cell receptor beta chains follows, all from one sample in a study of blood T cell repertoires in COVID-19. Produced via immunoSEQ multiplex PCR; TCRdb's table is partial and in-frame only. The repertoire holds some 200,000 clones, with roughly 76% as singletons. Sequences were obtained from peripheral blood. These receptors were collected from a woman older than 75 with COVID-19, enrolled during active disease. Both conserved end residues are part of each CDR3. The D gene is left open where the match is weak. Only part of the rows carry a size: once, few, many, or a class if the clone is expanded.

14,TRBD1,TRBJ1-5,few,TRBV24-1,TGTGCCACCAGCGGGACAGGGGCGAGTCAGCCCCAGCATTTT,CATSGTGASQPQHF
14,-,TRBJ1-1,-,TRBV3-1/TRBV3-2,TGTGCCAGCAGCCGCGCTGGGCCTTACACTGAAGCTTTCTTT,CASSRAGPYTEAFF
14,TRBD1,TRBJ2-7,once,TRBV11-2,TGTGCCAGCAGCTTAATGACAGGGACCCACGAGCAGTACTTC,CASSLMTGTHEQYF
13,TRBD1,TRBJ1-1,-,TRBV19,TGTGCCAGTAGTACCAACAGGGGAACTGAAGCTTTCTTT,CASSTNRGTEAFF
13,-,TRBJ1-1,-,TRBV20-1,TGCAGTGCTGGTGGGCGGCCGAACACTGAAGCTTTCTTT,CSAGGRPNTEAFF
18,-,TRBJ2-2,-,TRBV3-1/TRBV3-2,TGTGCCAGCAGCCCATGGCGAGGGAGGCGGGGGAACACCGGGGAGCTGTTTTTT,CASSPWRGRRGNTGELFF
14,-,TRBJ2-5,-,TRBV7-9,TGTGCCAGCAGCTTAGTCGGGGGTGTGGAGACCCAGTACTTC,CASSLVGGVETQYF
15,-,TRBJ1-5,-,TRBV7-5,TGTGTCAGAAGCTTCCAGGGGGACCCCAATCAGCCCCAGCATTTT,CVRSFQGDPNQPQHF
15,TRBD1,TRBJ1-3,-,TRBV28,TGTGCCAGCAGTTTCGGACAGGGGGCTGGAAACACCATATATTTT,CASSFGQGAGNTIYF
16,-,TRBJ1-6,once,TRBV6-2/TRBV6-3,TGTGCCAGCAGTTACTTACCGGACAGAAGTAATTCACCCCTCCACTTT,CASSYLPDRSNSPLHF
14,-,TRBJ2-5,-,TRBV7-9,TGTGCCAGCAGCTCCGGACAGCGCCAAGAGACCCAGTACTTC,CASSSGQRQETQYF
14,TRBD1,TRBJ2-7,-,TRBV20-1,TGCAGTGCTAGTAAGGGACAGGCACCATACGAGCAGTACTTC,CSASKGQAPYEQYF
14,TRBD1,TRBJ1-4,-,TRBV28,TGTGCCAGCAGGTCCGGGACAGGAGATGAAAAACTGTTTTTT,CASRSGTGDEKLFF
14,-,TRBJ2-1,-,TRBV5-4,TGTGCCAGCAGCTTGGTACTAGCCAGCAATGAGCAGTTCTTC,CASSLVLASNEQFF
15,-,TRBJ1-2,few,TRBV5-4,TGTGCCAGCAGCTTGGCAGGGGTGTTAAACTATGGCTACACCTTC,CASSLAGVLNYGYTF
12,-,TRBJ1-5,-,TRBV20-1,TGCAGTGCTAGTTGGGGGGTGCAGCCCCAGCATTTT,CSASWGVQPQHF
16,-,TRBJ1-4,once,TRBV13,TGTGCCAGCAGCTTAGGACCAGGGGCAACTAATGAAAAACTGTTTTTT,CASSLGPGATNEKLFF
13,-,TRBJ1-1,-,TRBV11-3,TGTGCCAGCAGCTTCGACACCAACACTGAAGCTTTCTTT,CASSFDTNTEAFF
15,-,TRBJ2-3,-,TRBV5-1,TGCGCCAGCAGCTTGGCGCCAGGGTCCACAGATACGCAGTATTTT,CASSLAPGSTDTQYF
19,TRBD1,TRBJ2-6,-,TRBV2,TGTGCCAGCAGCTATGAGACGACAGGGCCCGCCGCTGGGGCCAACGTCCTGACTTTC,CASSYETTGPAAGANVLTF
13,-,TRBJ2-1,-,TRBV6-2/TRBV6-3,TGTGCCAGCAGTTACTCGAGTATCAATGAGCAGTTCTTC,CASSYSSINEQFF
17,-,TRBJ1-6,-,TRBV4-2,TGTGCCAGCAGCCATAAGCGGGAGGGAGCTATTAATTCACCCCTCCACTTT,CASSHKREGAINSPLHF
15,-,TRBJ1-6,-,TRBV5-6,TGTGCCAGCAGCGCCCGACGGGGGGCTGGGTCACCCCTCCACTTT,CASSARRGAGSPLHF
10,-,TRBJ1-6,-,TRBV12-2,TGTGCAAGTCGCTTATACTCTCTCCACTTT,CASRLYSLHF
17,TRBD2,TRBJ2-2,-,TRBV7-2,TGTGCCAGCAGCCCGCACGGACTAGCGGGAGTCACCGGGGAGCTGTTTTTT,CASSPHGLAGVTGELFF
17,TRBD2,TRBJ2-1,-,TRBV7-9,TGTGCCAGCAGCTTATTCCCCCTAGCGGCCCCCTACAATGAGCAGTTCTTC,CASSLFPLAAPYNEQFF